The 10 T cell receptor beta chains below were found in one sample sequenced in a study of shared clonotypes between healthy human individuals. The naive CD8 population came from CD45RO-negative cells selected for CCR7, without terminally differentiated effector memory CD45RA+ cells. Measured with immunoSEQ multiplex PCR; TCRdb has only the in-frame clones, and not every one. The data contain hundreds of thousands of clones, 90% to 97% of them singletons. The source material was naive CD8+ T cells sorted from blood. These TCRs come from a woman in her thirties in good health.

This rearrangement joins TRBV9 to TRBJ2-5; tentatively, D is TRBD2 (6 bases). Judging by the DNA end, TRBJ2-7 fits better; the J call may be wrong. The CDR3 consists of 14 residues. The V gene's germline CDR1 is SGDLS and CDR2 YYNGEE. The CDR3 nucleotides read TGTGCCAGCAGCGTAGCCGGGAGCCGCTACGAGCAGTACTTC. This encodes CASSVAGSRYEQYF.

The chain links TRBV6-5 to TRBJ1-1; D is unresolved. The V end lost 1 base, the J end lost 7 bases, and 7 bases lay between the germline ends. The CDR3 has 12 residues. Germline CDR1 reads MNHEY; CDR2 reads SVGAGI. The CDR3 DNA reads TGTGCCAGCAGTTACTTGGCCGGTGAAGCTTTCTTT. This sequence encodes CASSYLAGEAFF.

The chain carries TRBV9 and TRBJ1-3; D not resolved. The CDR3 is 16 residues long. Germline-derived CDR1 and CDR2 are SGDLS and YYNGEE. Trimming left V 2 bases short and J 0 bases short, with 12 bases between. The DNA of the CDR3 is TGTGCCAGCAGCGTTTTCGGGGAGAACTCTGGAAACACCATATATTTT. It is translated as CASSVFGENSGNTIYF.

This chain uses TRBV19 with TRBJ2-1; 9 nucleotides agree with TRBD2. Trimming cost V 6 bases and J 4 bases; bases outside gene matches: 7. This CDR3 is 15 amino acids long. The germline V gene encodes CDR1 LNHDA and CDR2 SQIVND (reference sequence). The CDR3 reads CASSSSAGGYNEQFF. The DNA for the CDR3 is TGTGCCAGTAGCAGTTCAGCGGGGGGATACAATGAGCAGTTCTTC.

This chain links TRBV5-5 with TRBJ2-5, with D possibly TRBD1 on 5 matching bases. Trimming left V 0 bases short and J 5 bases short, with 11 bases between. The CDR3 length is 14 residues. Germline values: CDR1 SGHKS, CDR2 YYEKEE (reference sequence). The CDR3 nucleotides are TGTGCCAGCAGCTTGGGGCAGGGTCGGGAGACCCAGTACTTC. Translating it yields CASSLGQGRETQYF.

The chain has TRBV30 and TRBJ1-5, with D possibly being TRBD1 (6 bases). Trimming took off 2 bases at V and 7 bases at J, with 21 bases between the two ends. CDR1 and CDR2 (germline): GTSNPN, SVGIG (reference sequence). There are 16 residues in the CDR3. The CDR3, as DNA: TGTGCCTGGAGTTCCCGAACAACAGGGCCGAGCCAGCCCCAGCATTTT. Its translation is CAWSSRTTGPSQPQHF.

The rearrangement joins TRBV6-5 to TRBJ2-7, with 7 bases lining up with TRBD1. Per germline, CDR1 MNHEY and CDR2 SVGAGI. The V and J ends lost 5 bases and 5 bases, in that order; junction bases with no gene match: 3. CDR3 length equals 12 residues. The CDR3 DNA sequence: TGTGCCAGCAGTACAGACAGGGACGAGCAGTACTTC. Translation: CASSTDRDEQYF.

The V call is TRBV27, the J call TRBJ2-7; no clear D gene. CDR1 is MNHEY and CDR2 is SMNVEV in the germline V gene (reference sequence). The CDR3 covers 15 residues. Trimming stripped 2 bases from V and 0 bases from J, with 11 bases between. This CDR3 reads CASSLGTASSYEQYF. The CDR3, as DNA: TGTGCCAGCAGTTTAGGAACGGCGAGCTCCTACGAGCAGTACTTC.

The V call is TRBV9, the J call TRBJ2-3; possibly TRBD2 for D (6 bases). Trimming took off 3 bases at V and 6 bases at J, with 14 bases between the two ends. The CDR3 length is 14 residues. Germline assignment: CDR1 SGDLS and CDR2 YYNGEE. For the CDR3, the DNA is TGTGCCAGCAGCGCGGGGGATATGTTGGATACGCAGTATTTT. Its translation: CASSAGDMLDTQYF.

V is TRBV4-2 and J is TRBJ2-2; 7 nucleotides match TRBD2. The CDR3 sequence is 16 residues long. V lost 3 bases, J lost 3 bases, and 7 bases stayed unmatched. Looked up from germline, CDR1 is LGHNA and CDR2 is YNFKEQ. CDR3 region: CASSHSGTTDTGELFF. The CDR3 DNA follows: TGTGCCAGCAGCCACTCCGGGACTACGGACACCGGGGAGCTGTTTTTT.